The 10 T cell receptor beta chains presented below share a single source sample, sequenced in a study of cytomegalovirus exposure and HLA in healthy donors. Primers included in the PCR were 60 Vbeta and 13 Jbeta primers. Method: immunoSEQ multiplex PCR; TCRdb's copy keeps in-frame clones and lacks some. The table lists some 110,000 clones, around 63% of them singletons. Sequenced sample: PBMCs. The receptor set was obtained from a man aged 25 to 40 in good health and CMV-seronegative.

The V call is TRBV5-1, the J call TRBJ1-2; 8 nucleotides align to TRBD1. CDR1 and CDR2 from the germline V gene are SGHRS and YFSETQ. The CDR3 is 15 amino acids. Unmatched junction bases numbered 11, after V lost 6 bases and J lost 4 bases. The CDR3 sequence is CASKVETGGSYGYTF. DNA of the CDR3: TGCGCCAGCAAGGTTGAAACAGGGGGATCCTATGGCTACACCTTC.

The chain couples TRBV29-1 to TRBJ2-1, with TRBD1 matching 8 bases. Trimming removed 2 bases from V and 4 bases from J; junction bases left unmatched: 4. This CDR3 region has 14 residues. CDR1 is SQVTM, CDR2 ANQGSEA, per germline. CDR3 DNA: TGCAGCGTTGAAAGAGACAGGGGATACAATGAGCAGTTCTTC. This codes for CSVERDRGYNEQFF.

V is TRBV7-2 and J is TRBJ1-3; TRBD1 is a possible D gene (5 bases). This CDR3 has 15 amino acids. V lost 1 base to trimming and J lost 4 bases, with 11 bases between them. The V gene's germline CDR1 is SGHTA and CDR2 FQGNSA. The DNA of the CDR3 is TGTGCCAGCAGCTTAGGGGGACTCGGGGGAAACACCATATATTTT. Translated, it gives CASSLGGLGGNTIYF.

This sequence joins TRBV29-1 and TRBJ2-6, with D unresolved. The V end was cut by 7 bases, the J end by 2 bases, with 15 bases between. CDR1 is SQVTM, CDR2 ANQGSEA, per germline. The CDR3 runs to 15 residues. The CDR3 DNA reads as TGCAGCGCGAAAACCCGTGGGCCTGGGGCCAACGTCCTGACTTTC. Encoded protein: CSAKTRGPGANVLTF.

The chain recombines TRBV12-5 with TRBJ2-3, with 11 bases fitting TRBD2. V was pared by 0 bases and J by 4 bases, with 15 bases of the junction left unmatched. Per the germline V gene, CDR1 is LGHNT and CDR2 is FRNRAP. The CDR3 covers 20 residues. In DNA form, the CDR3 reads TGTGCTAGTGGTTTGGTACTGGTAGCGGGAGGGCTAGGAGTCCCAGATACGCAGTATTTT. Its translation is CASGLVLVAGGLGVPDTQYF. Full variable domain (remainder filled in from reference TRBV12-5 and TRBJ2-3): DARVTQTPRHKVTEMGQEVTMRCQPILGHNTVFWYRQTMMQGLELLAYFRNRAPLDDSGMPKDRFSAEMPDATLATLKIQPSEPRDSAVYFCASGLVLVAGGLGVPDTQYFGPGTRLTVL.

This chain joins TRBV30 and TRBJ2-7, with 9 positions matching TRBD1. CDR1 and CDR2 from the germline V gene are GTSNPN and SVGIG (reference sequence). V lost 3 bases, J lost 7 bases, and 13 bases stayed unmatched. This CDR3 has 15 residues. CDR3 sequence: CAWSVTGTGLWEQYF. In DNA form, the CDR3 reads TGTGCCTGGAGCGTTACCGGGACAGGGTTGTGGGAGCAGTACTTC.

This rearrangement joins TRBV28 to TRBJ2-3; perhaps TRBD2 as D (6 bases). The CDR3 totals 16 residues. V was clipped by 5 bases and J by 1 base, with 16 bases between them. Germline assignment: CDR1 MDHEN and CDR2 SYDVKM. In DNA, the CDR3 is TGTGCCAGCAGTCCCCAAGCGGGTCCGGGCACAGATACGCAGTATTTT. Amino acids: CASSPQAGPGTDTQYF. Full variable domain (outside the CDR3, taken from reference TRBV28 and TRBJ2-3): DVKVTQSSRYLVKRTGEKVFLECVQDMDHENMFWYRQDPGLGLRLIYFSYDVKMKEKGDIPEGYSVSREKKERFSLILESASTNQTSMYLCASSPQAGPGTDTQYFGPGTRLTVL.

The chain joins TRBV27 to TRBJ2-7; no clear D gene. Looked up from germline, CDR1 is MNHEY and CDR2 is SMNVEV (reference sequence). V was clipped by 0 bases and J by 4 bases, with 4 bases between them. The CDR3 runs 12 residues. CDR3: CASSLSGYEQYF. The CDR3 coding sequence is TGTGCCAGCAGTTTATCCGGGTACGAGCAGTACTTC.

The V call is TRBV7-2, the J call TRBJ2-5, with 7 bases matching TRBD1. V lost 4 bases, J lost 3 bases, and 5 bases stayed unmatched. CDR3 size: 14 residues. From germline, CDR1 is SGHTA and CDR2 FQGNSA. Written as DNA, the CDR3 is TGTGCCAGCAGCTCCGGGACAGCGAAAGAGACCCAGTACTTC. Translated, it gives CASSSGTAKETQYF.

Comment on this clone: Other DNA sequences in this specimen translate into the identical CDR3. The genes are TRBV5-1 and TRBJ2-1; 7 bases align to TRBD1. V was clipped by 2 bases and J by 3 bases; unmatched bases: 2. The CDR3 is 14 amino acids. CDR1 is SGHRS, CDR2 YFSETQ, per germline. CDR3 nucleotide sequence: TGCGCCAGCAGCTTAACAGGGGACTACAATGAGCAGTTCTTC. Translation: CASSLTGDYNEQFF.